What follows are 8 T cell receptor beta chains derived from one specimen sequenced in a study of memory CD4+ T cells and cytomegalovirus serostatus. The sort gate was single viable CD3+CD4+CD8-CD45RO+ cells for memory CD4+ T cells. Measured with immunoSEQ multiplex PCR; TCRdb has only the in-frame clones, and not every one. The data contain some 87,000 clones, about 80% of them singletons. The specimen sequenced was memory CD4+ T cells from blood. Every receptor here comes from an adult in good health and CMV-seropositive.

The CDR3 coding sequence is TGTGCCTATTTTAGCGGGAGGAAACACAATGAGCAGTTCTTC. Translated, it gives CAYFSGRKHNEQFF. V and J are TRBV30 and TRBJ2-1; 10 bases map to TRBD2. The CDR3 sequence is 14 residues long. V lost 7 bases, J lost 5 bases, and 8 bases stayed unmatched. Germline V CDR1 and CDR2: GTSNPN, SVGIG (reference sequence).

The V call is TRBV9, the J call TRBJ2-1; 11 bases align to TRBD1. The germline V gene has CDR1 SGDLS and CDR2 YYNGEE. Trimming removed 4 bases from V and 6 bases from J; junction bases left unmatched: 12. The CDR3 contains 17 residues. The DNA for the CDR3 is TGTGCCAGCAGCAGAGGACAGGGGGCGGCATTTTCCAATGAGCAGTTCTTC. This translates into CASSRGQGAAFSNEQFF.

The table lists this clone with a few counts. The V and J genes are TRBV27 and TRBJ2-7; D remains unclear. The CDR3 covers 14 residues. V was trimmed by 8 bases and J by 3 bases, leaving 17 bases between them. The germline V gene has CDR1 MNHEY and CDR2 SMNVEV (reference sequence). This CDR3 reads CASGTVNILYEQYF. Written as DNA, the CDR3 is TGTGCCAGCGGTACAGTCAACATACTCTACGAGCAGTACTTC.

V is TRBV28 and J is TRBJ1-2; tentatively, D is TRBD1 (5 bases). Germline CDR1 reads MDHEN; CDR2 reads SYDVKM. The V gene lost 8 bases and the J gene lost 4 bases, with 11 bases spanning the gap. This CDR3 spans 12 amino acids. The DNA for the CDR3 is TGTGCCAGCGGAATTGGGGGCTATGGCTACACCTTC. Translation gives CASGIGGYGYTF.

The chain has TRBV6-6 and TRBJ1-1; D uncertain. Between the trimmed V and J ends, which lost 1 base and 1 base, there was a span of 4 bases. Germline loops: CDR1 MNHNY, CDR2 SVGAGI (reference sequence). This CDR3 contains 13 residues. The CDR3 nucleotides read TGTGCCAGCAGTTACTTGGGGAACACTGAAGCTTTCTTT. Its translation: CASSYLGNTEAFF.

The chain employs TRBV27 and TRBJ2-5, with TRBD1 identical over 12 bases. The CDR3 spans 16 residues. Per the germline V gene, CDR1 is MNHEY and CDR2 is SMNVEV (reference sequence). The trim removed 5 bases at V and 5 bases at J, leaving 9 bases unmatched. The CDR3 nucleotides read TGTGCCAGCAGTAGAATAGGGACAGGGGGCCGTGAGACCCAGTACTTC. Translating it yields CASSRIGTGGRETQYF.

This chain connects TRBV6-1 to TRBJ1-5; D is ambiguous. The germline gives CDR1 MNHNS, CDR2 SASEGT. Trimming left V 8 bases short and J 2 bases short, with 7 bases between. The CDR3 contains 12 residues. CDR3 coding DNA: TGTGCCAGCGGGTGGGGCAATCAGCCCCAGCATTTT. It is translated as CASGWGNQPQHF.

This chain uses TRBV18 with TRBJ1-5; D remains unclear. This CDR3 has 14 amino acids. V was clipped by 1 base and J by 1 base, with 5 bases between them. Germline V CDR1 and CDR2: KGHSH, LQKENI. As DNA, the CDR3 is TGTGCCAGCTCACCACGAAGGAGCAATCAGCCCCAGCATTTT. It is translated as CASSPRRSNQPQHF.